This TCR beta chain was identified during a study of regulatory T cells in long-lasting Graves disease. Both iRepertoire HTBI primers and Arm-PCR of CDR3 regions were used to build the TCR beta libraries. TCRdb re-analysed the multiplex PCR reads in MiXCR, keeping a single row per CDR3 protein. This sample yields roughly 400,000 distinct CDR3 sequences, of which less than 25% are seen a single time; less than 25% belongs to the top ten. Germline CDR1 reads LNHDA; CDR2 reads SQIVND (reference sequence). V lost 1 base, J lost 8 bases, and 14 bases lay in between. CDR3 length: 14 amino acids. Sample time point: persistent/refractory GD, antithyroid drugs over 5 years with positive TRAb. The TCR library was made from RNA extracted from PBMCs.

This TCR was recovered from a female donor with Graves disease. The chain employs TRBV19 and TRBJ1-1; D gene uncertain. The material was peripheral blood mononuclear cells (PBMCs), obtained when the disease was refractory, from a patient treated with antithyroid drugs. The CDR3 protein is CASSIAGFFSEAFF. In nucleotides, the CDR3 is TGTGCCAGTAGTATAGCCGGCTTTTTTAGCGAAGCTTTCTTT.